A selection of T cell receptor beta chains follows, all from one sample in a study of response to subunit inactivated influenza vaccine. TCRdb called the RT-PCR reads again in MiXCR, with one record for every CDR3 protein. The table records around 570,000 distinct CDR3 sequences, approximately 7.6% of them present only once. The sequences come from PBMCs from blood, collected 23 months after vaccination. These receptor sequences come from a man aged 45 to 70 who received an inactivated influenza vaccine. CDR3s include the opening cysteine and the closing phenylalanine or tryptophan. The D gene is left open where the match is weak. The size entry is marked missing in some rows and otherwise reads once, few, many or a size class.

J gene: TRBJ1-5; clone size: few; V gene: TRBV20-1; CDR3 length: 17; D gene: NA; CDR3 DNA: TGCAGTGCTAGAGAACAACAGTACGGGACAAGTGATCAGCCCCAGCATTTT; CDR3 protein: CSAREQQYGTSDQPQHF
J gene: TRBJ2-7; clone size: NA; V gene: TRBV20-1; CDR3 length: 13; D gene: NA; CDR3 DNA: TGCAGTGCTAGATTGATTAACTCCTACGAGCAGTACTTC; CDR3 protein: CSARLINSYEQYF
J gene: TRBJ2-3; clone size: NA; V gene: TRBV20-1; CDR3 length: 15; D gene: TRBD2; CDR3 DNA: TGCAGTGCTCCCTCTGGCGGGAGGGCCGCAGATACGCAGTATTTT; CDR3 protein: CSAPSGGRAADTQYF
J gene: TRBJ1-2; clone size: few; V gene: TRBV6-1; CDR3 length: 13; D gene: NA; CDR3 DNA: TGTGCCAGCACACAGGCAGGGAAATATGGCTACACCTTC; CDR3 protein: CASTQAGKYGYTF
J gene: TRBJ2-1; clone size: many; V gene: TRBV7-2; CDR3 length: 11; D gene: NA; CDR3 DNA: TGTGCCTCTCAACGGCACAATGAGCAGTTCTTC; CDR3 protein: CASQRHNEQFF
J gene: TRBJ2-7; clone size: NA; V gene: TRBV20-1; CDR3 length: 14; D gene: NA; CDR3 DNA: TGCAGTGCTAGAGTGGGCAGGGCTCTCGACGAGCAGTACTTC; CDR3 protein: CSARVGRALDEQYF
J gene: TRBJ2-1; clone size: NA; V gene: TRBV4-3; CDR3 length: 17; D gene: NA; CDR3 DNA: TGCGCCAGCAGCCAAGATCTCCTCGCGGGCCGCTACAATGAGCAGTTCTTC; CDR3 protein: CASSQDLLAGRYNEQFF
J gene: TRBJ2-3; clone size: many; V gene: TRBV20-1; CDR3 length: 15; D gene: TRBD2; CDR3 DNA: TGCAGTGCTAGAGGTCTAGCGGGAACCACAGATACGCAGTATTTT; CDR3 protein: CSARGLAGTTDTQYF
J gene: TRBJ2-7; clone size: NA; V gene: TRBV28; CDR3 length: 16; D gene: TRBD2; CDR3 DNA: TGTGCCAGCAGTGTCGGACTAGCGGATAGCTCCTACGAGCAGTACTTC; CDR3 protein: CASSVGLADSSYEQYF
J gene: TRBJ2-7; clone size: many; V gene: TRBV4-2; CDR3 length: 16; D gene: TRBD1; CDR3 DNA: TGTGCCAGCAGCCAAGGGTCGGGACAGGGTCTCTACGAGCAGTACTTC; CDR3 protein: CASSQGSGQGLYEQYF
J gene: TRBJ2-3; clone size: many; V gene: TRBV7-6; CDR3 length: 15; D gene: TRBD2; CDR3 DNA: TGTGCCAGCAGCCCCTTAGCGGGGTACACAGATACGCAGTATTTT; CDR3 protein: CASSPLAGYTDTQYF